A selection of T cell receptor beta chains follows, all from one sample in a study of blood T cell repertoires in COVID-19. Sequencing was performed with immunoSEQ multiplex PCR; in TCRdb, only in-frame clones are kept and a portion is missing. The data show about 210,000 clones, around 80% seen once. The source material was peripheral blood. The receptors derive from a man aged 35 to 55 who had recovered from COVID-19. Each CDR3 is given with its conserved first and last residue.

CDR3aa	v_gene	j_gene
CAWSAGQEDTGELFF	TRBV30	TRBJ2-2
CAGRGPGNQPQHF	TRBV19	TRBJ1-5
CASSLGGTTSYEQYF	TRBV7-2	TRBJ2-7
CASSLSGSENSAFF	TRBV7-2	TRBJ1-1
CASSRTSGGRSSYNEQFF	TRBV3-1/TRBV3-2	TRBJ2-1
CASSGSSGNEQFF	TRBV27	TRBJ2-1
CASSSLTVYGYTF	TRBV7-9	TRBJ1-2
CASSLGTGGIYGYTF	TRBV5-1	TRBJ1-2
CASSVNWLAGGLDTQYF	TRBV9	TRBJ2-3
CAFTLVSYNEQFF	TRBV30	TRBJ2-1
CASSLLLSGSYYTPVF	TRBV7-9	TRBJ2-7
CASSGWTGVTGELFF	TRBV9	TRBJ2-2
CASSRDRDVTDTQYF	TRBV7-8	TRBJ2-3
CAWSGDRGDQPQHF	TRBV30	TRBJ1-5
CASSLARQNTEAFF	TRBV11-3	TRBJ1-1
CASRSSCAGAPYNEQFF	TRBV12-2	TRBJ2-1
CASSFQFQETQYF	TRBV7-2	TRBJ2-5
CASSSQTSSGNTIYF	TRBV7-2	TRBJ1-3
CASRRGENQPQHF	TRBV5-5	TRBJ1-5
CASSRGTGGFGNIQYF	TRBV11-2	TRBJ2-4
CASSSRPGGTEAFF	TRBV19	TRBJ1-1
CASSTTRGNYGYTF	TRBV3-1/TRBV3-2	TRBJ1-2
CASSQVAGGFLEQYF	TRBV14	TRBJ2-7
CAISDPGYSNQPQHF	TRBV10-3	TRBJ1-5
CASSYRLAGAYEQYF	TRBV7-2	TRBJ2-7
CASSPLAGQAPDTQYF	TRBV7-9	TRBJ2-3
CASSTPNSDTQYF	TRBV6-6	TRBJ2-3
CATSDLEPGSTQYF	TRBV24-1	TRBJ2-3
CASSLGLGSGSYEQYF	TRBV7-9	TRBJ2-7
CASSLGGGQPQHF	TRBV5-1	TRBJ1-5
CASSRAGTGLYEQYF	TRBV6-2/TRBV6-3	TRBJ2-7
CASSQTTGGGNTIYF	TRBV5-1	TRBJ1-3
CASSFSAGKAYEQYF	TRBV7-2	TRBJ2-7
CSVDRGGADTEAFF	TRBV29-1	TRBJ1-1
CACGTGILPSDEQYF	TRBV30	TRBJ2-7
CASSLDRVNTEAFF	TRBV27	TRBJ1-1
CAWSTPWEGNTEAFF	TRBV30	TRBJ1-1
CASQIYNEQFF	TRBV30	TRBJ2-1
CASSSRTGQITDTQYF	TRBV5-5	TRBJ2-3
CASSGSGRASYEQYF	TRBV11-2	TRBJ2-7
CASSLGQGRGQYF	TRBV12-3/TRBV12-4	TRBJ2-7
CASSEGRAGNYGYTF	TRBV6-1	TRBJ1-2
CASSRQGAPPGNTIYF	TRBV7-9	TRBJ1-3
CASSLAGGYEQYF	TRBV12-3/TRBV12-4	TRBJ2-7
CAGSEEGSYTGELFF	TRBV2	TRBJ2-2
CASRDRDMDTQYF	TRBV2	TRBJ2-3
CASSALDRVNSPLHF	TRBV25-1	TRBJ1-6
CASSLMSGGVEQYF	TRBV7-2	TRBJ2-7
CASSQRNRLAGDLNEQFF	TRBV4-1	TRBJ2-1
CATSPGGPGNIQYF	TRBV24-1	TRBJ2-4
CASSVGGGGGDYEQYF	TRBV9	TRBJ2-7
CANPGSTQHPIGAGELFF	TRBV23-1	TRBJ2-2
CASSPLQGRNEQYF	TRBV19	TRBJ2-7
CASSLSGQDPYEQYF	TRBV7-8	TRBJ2-7
CASSPSGELFF	TRBV18	TRBJ2-2